The sequence of this T cell receptor (beta chain) was determined in a study of blood T cells in healthy people across ages. A note on this clonotype: Its matching antigen is unknown.

The CDR3 contains 14 residues. V dropped 2 bases and J dropped 5 bases, with 12 bases sitting between them. The germline CDR1 and CDR2 sequences are MNHNS and SASEGT. Findings and caveats of the study: Per-million-T-cell TCR beta diversity fell roughly linearly with age.

Per-sample yields of isolated PBMCs were at least 6.5 million. Using a J-beta primer mix together with a sample-barcoded 5' primer, a second PCR was run for roughly 6 to 12 cycles. TCRdb ran MiXCR on the 5' RACE reads and lists one entry per CDR3 protein. Of 750,000 to 950,000 distinct CDR3 sequences listed, 25% to 35% are singletons. The same data also went into a second study, on T cells of mothers and their children.

J is TRBJ2-5 and V is TRBV6-1, with D unresolved. Sequencing was carried out using blood. The receptor comes from a woman in her thirties or forties in good health. The CDR3 DNA is TGTGCCAGCAGTGAACTGCGGTTGAGGGAGACCCAGTACTTC. Amino acid sequence: CASSELRLRETQYF.